The 10 T cell receptor beta chains in this list originate from one sample, sequenced in a study of tumor-infiltrating lymphocytes in glioblastoma multiforme. TCRB libraries came from RNA via three nested multiplex PCR rounds. TCRdb reanalysed the multiplex PCR reads using MiXCR and keeps one entry per CDR3 protein. Here the sample spans about 32,000 distinct CDR3 sequences, approximately 60% being singletons. Input material: brain tumor tissue. The origin of the receptors is a male donor with glioblastoma.

The J gene is TRBJ2-3, the V gene TRBV12-3 or TRBV12-4; 8 bases align to TRBD1. The trim removed 2 bases at V and 8 bases at J, leaving 15 bases unmatched. The CDR3 covers 17 residues. Here the CDR3 DNA reads TGTGCCAGCAGTTTATTGGGGACAGGAGTGATGACGCCTACGCAGTATTTT. It encodes CASSLLGTGVMTPTQYF.

This clonotype appeared many times. The rearrangement uses TRBV29-1 and TRBJ2-1; D may match TRBD1 or TRBD2 (5 bases each). From germline, CDR1 is SQVTM and CDR2 ANQGSEA. CDR3 size: 15 residues. Trimming cost V 4 bases and J 3 bases, with 16 bases left between them. CDR3 protein: CSVGGKRGLYNEQFF. As DNA, the CDR3 is TGCAGCGTTGGGGGGAAACGGGGCCTCTACAATGAGCAGTTCTTC.

In regard to this clonotype: The final CDR3 position lacks the conserved phenylalanine or tryptophan, pointing to a likely read error. The J gene is TRBJ1-4, the V gene TRBV6-5; possibly TRBD1 for D (6 bases). The CDR3 has 14 residues. CDR1 MNHEY and CDR2 SVGAGI come from the germline V gene. The CDR3 DNA sequence: TGTGCCAGTAGAATGGGAGGGGGGGATGAGAAACTGTTTTCT. It translates to CASRMGGGDEKLFS.

This rearrangement joins TRBV10-3 to TRBJ2-3; D might be TRBD2 (7 bases). CDR1 and CDR2 (germline): ENHRY, SYGVKD. The germline V and J ends were trimmed by 10 bases and 3 bases, with 17 bases remaining between them. CDR3 length: 14 amino acids. This CDR3 is CATNEGGATDTQYF. For the CDR3, the DNA is TGTGCCACCAATGAGGGGGGGGCGACAGATACGCAGTATTTT.

CDR3 sequence (DNA): TGCGCCAGCAGTGGGGGGAACACTGAAGCTTTCTTT. This encodes CASSGGNTEAFF. The chain is built from TRBV10-2 and TRBJ1-1; no clear D. V was cut by 4 bases and J by 1 base, with 4 bases left in between. CDR1 and CDR2 (germline): WSHSY, SAAADI. This CDR3 has 12 amino acids.

On this clonotype: Germline and junction disagree at one end, which may indicate a read error. V is TRBV5-6 and J is TRBJ2-1; D is possibly TRBD2 (5 bases). The CDR3 has 15 amino acids. Looked up from germline, CDR1 is SGHDT and CDR2 is YYEEEE. Here the CDR3 DNA reads TGTTCCAGCAGCACCTTTAAGGGAGAAAGCAATGAGCAGTTCTTC. As protein: CSSSTFKGESNEQFF.

V gene TRBV20-1 combines with J gene TRBJ2-4, with 7 nucleotides matching TRBD1. This CDR3 has 19 residues. Germline loops: CDR1 DFQATT, CDR2 SNEGSKA (reference sequence). Trimming removed 2 bases from V and 7 bases from J; junction bases left unmatched: 23. CDR3 protein: CSARIAGLCDRDEMNIQYF. For the CDR3, the DNA is TGCAGTGCTAGAATAGCAGGGCTATGTGACAGGGACGAAATGAACATTCAGTACTTC.

As for this clonotype: A much larger clone lies a single base off, so this may be a read error. The conserved final phenylalanine or tryptophan is absent from the CDR3, which likely points to a read error. The rearrangement joins TRBV5-1 to TRBJ2-1; 8 bases agree with TRBD1. The CDR3 is 13 residues long. Germline CDR1 and CDR2: SGHRS and YFSETQ. J gave up 9 bases and V 4 bases, and 6 bases lay outside the gene matches. CDR3 sequence: CASSPDRGFEQFI. DNA for the CDR3: TGCGCCAGCAGCCCCGACAGGGGTTTTGAGCAGTTCATC.

The chain couples TRBV7-9 to TRBJ2-5, with a possible D match to TRBD2 (7 bases). The CDR3 sequence is 14 residues long. Trimming removed 5 bases at V and 2 bases at J, with 12 bases between. CDR1 SEHNR and CDR2 FQNEAQ come from the germline V gene (reference sequence). DNA for the CDR3: TGTGCCAGCAGCGGGGGGGCTGGACAAGAGACCCAGTACTTC. This gives the protein CASSGGAGQETQYF.

For this clonotype: At one end the junction does not follow the germline gene, possibly because of a read error. The CDR3, as DNA: TGTGCAAGCAGCTCCGACATGGGCTCCTACGAGCAGTACTTC. Translation: CASSSDMGSYEQYF. The chain recombines TRBV6-5 with TRBJ2-7; unclear D gene. The germline CDR1 and CDR2 sequences are MNHEY and SVGAGI. CDR3 length: 14 amino acids.